This T cell receptor beta chain is drawn from a study of blood T cell repertoires in COVID-19. The wider study: Material from acute and convalescent COVID-19 was sourced from the United States, Italy and Spain. The analysed material was cDNA or gDNA that came from T cells, B-cell-depleted T cells, or PBMCs.

CDR3 length: 16 amino acids. Trimming removed 0 bases from V and 0 bases from J, with 9 bases in between. Germline values: CDR1 LGHNA, CDR2 YNFKEQ. Per the authors' pipeline: Reference gene primer amplification in the assay estimated nucleated cell counts. Clones were sequenced by immunoSEQ multiplex PCR, and TCRdb holds only the in-frame ones, with some missing. The D gene and trimming were derived from the DNA, and the V and J assignments and clone size from that table. The data show 55,000 to 75,000 clones, 70% to 85% seen once. The V call is TRBV4-2, the J call TRBJ1-5, with D maybe TRBD1 (6 bases). The source is an elderly man with active COVID-19. The sequencing sample was made of peripheral blood. Written as DNA, the CDR3 is TGTGCCAGCAGCCAAGATTGGACAGTTAGCAATCAGCCCCAGCATTTT. Translation gives CASSQDWTVSNQPQHF.